This T cell receptor beta chain was sequenced during a study of beta chain features in type 1 diabetes. Notes on the study in general: Patients' naive, central memory and regulatory TCRB repertoires appeared more alike than those of healthy donors. High-TCR-expressing cells could be over-represented by cDNA sequencing.

The V gene's germline CDR1 is PRHDT and CDR2 FYEKMQ (reference sequence). The CDR3 totals 13 residues. Trimming shortened V by 0 bases and J by 8 bases, and 5 bases separated the two germline ends. The sample holds a few counts of this clone. As yet, its antigen is unknown. The isolated RNA, all of it, was reverse transcribed, so expressed TCRB transcripts were what got sequenced. The method was immunoSEQ multiplex PCR; TCRdb's version includes in-frame clones alone and lacks a portion of them. The sample consists of hundreds of thousands of clones, around 16% of them appearing once. Sequenced input: naive CD4+ T cells from blood. The receptor was derived from a man younger than 35 in good health. The rearrangement uses TRBV13 and TRBJ1-6, with no clear D. The CDR3 loop is CASSLGRYSPLHF. CDR3 bases: TGTGCCAGCAGCTTAGGGCGTTATTCACCCCTCCACTTT.